The 18 T cell receptor beta chains below all came from one sample that was sequenced in a study of cytomegalovirus exposure and HLA in healthy donors. PCR primers comprised 60 Vbeta and 13 Jbeta primers. The table came from immunoSEQ multiplex PCR; TCRdb's copy has only in-frame clones and leaves some out. The data contain 120,000 to 150,000 clones, about three quarters of them singletons. Sequencing was carried out using PBMCs. These receptors came from a woman between 25 and 40 years old in good health and CMV-seronegative.

The chain joins TRBV2 to TRBJ1-1, with TRBD1 matching 9 bases. CDR3 length: 14 residues. Losses at the gene ends were 8 bases for V and 3 bases for J; bases not matched to a gene: 7. The V gene's germline CDR1 is SNHLY and CDR2 FYNNEI. The CDR3 DNA is TGTGCCAGCGGAATCGACAGGGGGGACACTGAAGCTTTCTTT. Translating gives CASGIDRGDTEAFF.

This sequence joins TRBV27 and TRBJ1-5; D unclear. Deletions cut 1 base from V and 6 bases from J, with 7 bases between. The CDR3 is made up of 13 amino acids. From germline, CDR1 is MNHEY and CDR2 SMNVEV (reference sequence). The CDR3, as DNA: TGTGCCAGCAGTTTATGGGGAGGTCAGCCCCAGCATTTT. Encoded protein: CASSLWGGQPQHF.

J is TRBJ1-2 and V is TRBV5-1; 7 nucleotides line up with TRBD1. Germline V gene sequence: CDR1 SGHRS, CDR2 YFSETQ. Germline trimming cut 1 base from V and 4 bases from J; bases unmatched to any gene: 7. This CDR3 spans 15 amino acids. DNA of the CDR3: TGCGCCAGCAGCTTGTATCCGGCAGGGGGCTATGGCTACACCTTC. Translation: CASSLYPAGGYGYTF.

This clone was observed once. The V and J genes are TRBV5-1 and TRBJ2-3, with 11 bases matching TRBD2. J was trimmed by 3 bases and V by 2 bases; bases with no gene match: 5. The CDR3 sequence is 16 residues long. The germline gives CDR1 SGHRS, CDR2 YFSETQ. The CDR3 reads CASSFELAGGTDTQYF. CDR3 nucleotides: TGCGCCAGCAGCTTTGAGCTAGCGGGAGGTACAGATACGCAGTATTTT.

The chain uses TRBV7-6 and TRBJ2-3; 7 nucleotides match TRBD1. The germline V gene encodes CDR1 SGHVS and CDR2 FNYEAQ. The junction had 15 bases not matched to a gene; V was cut back by 5 bases and J by 4 bases. This CDR3 is 17 amino acids long. CDR3 sequence reads: CASSPHGPTGAADTQYF. CDR3 DNA: TGTGCCAGCAGCCCCCACGGGCCCACAGGGGCCGCAGATACGCAGTATTTT. The full variable domain, with the rest looked up from reference TRBV7-6 and TRBJ2-3, is GAGVSQSPRYKVTKRGQDVALRCDPISGHVSLYWYRQALGQGPEFLTYFNYEAQQDKSGLPNDRFSAERPEGSISTLTIQRTEQRDSAMYRCASSPHGPTGAADTQYFGPGTRLTVL.

CDR3 amino acids: CASSKTGTTEDTEAFF. The CDR3, as DNA: TGTGCCAGCAGTAAGACCGGGACAACGGAAGACACTGAAGCTTTCTTT. V is TRBV28 and J is TRBJ1-1; D is possibly TRBD1 (6 bases). This CDR3 spans 16 amino acids. Per germline, CDR1 MDHEN and CDR2 SYDVKM. Trimming pared 5 bases from V and 3 bases from J, leaving 19 bases between. The full variable domain, in which reference TRBV28 and TRBJ1-1 provide the parts outside the CDR3, is DVKVTQSSRYLVKRTGEKVFLECVQDMDHENMFWYRQDPGLGLRLIYFSYDVKMKEKGDIPEGYSVSREKKERFSLILESASTNQTSMYLCASSKTGTTEDTEAFFGQGTRLTVV.

Details on this clone: An end of the junction differs from the germline gene, which may be a read error. The chain combines TRBV7-6 with TRBJ2-7; a possible D gene is TRBD1 (7 bases). Germline lookup yields CDR1 SGHVS and CDR2 FNYEAQ. This CDR3 spans 15 amino acids. The CDR3 nucleotides are TGTGCCAGCAGCTTTTCCGTAGGGGGGACAGACGATCAGTACTTC. This translates into CASSFSVGGTDDQYF.

The V gene is TRBV28, the J gene TRBJ1-2; 7 bases line up with TRBD1. The V and J ends lost 11 bases and 9 bases, in that order; junction bases with no gene match: 9. CDR1 is MDHEN and CDR2 is SYDVKM in the germline V gene. The CDR3 runs 11 residues. DNA for the CDR3: TGTGCCGTCAATCCGGGACAGAGCTACACCTTC. Protein: CAVNPGQSYTF.

The chain recombines TRBV6-5 with TRBJ2-7; possibly TRBD1 for D (7 bases). The germline V gene encodes CDR1 MNHEY and CDR2 SVGAGI. The CDR3 covers 14 residues. V dropped 6 bases and J dropped 3 bases, with 15 bases sitting between them. CDR3 DNA sequence: TGTGCCAGCAGATCCTCGCAGGGGGGCTACGAGCAGTACGTC. It is translated as CASRSSQGGYEQYV.

V usage is TRBV7-9 and J usage is TRBJ2-3; 10 nucleotides agree with TRBD2. Looked up from germline, CDR1 is SEHNR and CDR2 is FQNEAQ (reference sequence). The CDR3 runs 14 residues. The V segment lost 8 bases and the J segment 3 bases; nucleotides outside the gene matches: 5. This chain's CDR3 is CASGLAAGTDTQYF. CDR3 coding DNA: TGTGCCAGCGGACTAGCGGCGGGAACAGATACGCAGTATTTT.

This clone was picked up a small number of times. V gene TRBV6-1 combines with J gene TRBJ2-3; tentatively, D is TRBD2 (6 bases). Germline lookup yields CDR1 MNHNS and CDR2 SASEGT. Trimming pared 5 bases from V and 0 bases from J, leaving 12 bases between. This CDR3 region has 15 residues. For the CDR3, the DNA is TGTGCCAGCAGTCTGCTAGCGCCGAGCACAGATACGCAGTATTTT. Encoded protein: CASSLLAPSTDTQYF.

This chain links TRBV5-6 with TRBJ1-2; D may be TRBD1 (5 bases). This CDR3 spans 14 amino acids. CDR1 SGHDT and CDR2 YYEEEE come from the germline V gene. V was shortened by 1 base and J by 3 bases, with 10 bases between the two germline ends. The CDR3 is CASSLQSGHYGYTF. The CDR3, as DNA: TGTGCCAGCAGCTTGCAGTCAGGGCACTATGGCTACACCTTC. Looking up the rest from reference TRBV5-6 and TRBJ1-2 gives the full variable domain: DAGVTQSPTHLIKTRGQQVTLRCSPKSGHDTVSWYQQALGQGPQFIFQYYEEEERQRGNFPDRFSGHQFPNYSSELNVNALLLGDSALYLCASSLQSGHYGYTFGSGTRLTVV.

V is TRBV5-1 and J is TRBJ2-2, with 7 nucleotides matching TRBD2. The CDR3 totals 15 residues. Germline CDR1 is SGHRS and CDR2 is YFSETQ. Trimming removed 0 bases from V and 4 bases from J; junction bases left unmatched: 3. DNA of the CDR3: TGCGCCAGCAGCTTGGCCTCTAGCGGCACCGGGGAGCTGTTTTTT. Residues: CASSLASSGTGELFF.

The chain carries TRBV28 and TRBJ1-2; D may be TRBD1 (5 bases). V was pared by 8 bases and J by 6 bases, with 22 bases between. The germline CDR1 and CDR2 sequences are MDHEN and SYDVKM. CDR3 size: 15 residues. In nucleotides, the CDR3 is TGTGCCAGCTACATATCGGGACTACCTGGGGATGGCTACACCTTC. Protein product: CASYISGLPGDGYTF.

This sequence joins TRBV5-6 and TRBJ2-3; 7 nucleotides align to TRBD2. The CDR3 extends over 17 amino acids. Germline CDR1 and CDR2: SGHDT and YYEEEE. V trimming: 0 bases; J trimming: 1 base; junction bases outside the gene matches: 8. The CDR3 sequence: CASSLAPRRGGTDTQYF. The CDR3 DNA sequence: TGTGCCAGCAGCTTGGCCCCAAGACGGGGGGGCACAGATACGCAGTATTTT.

This clone has just a few counts. The V call is TRBV18, the J call TRBJ2-2, with 14 bases aligning to TRBD2. Germline CDR1 reads KGHSH; CDR2 reads LQKENI. The CDR3 totals 17 residues. The V and J ends lost 3 bases and 7 bases, in that order; junction bases with no gene match: 7. The CDR3, as DNA: TGTGCCAGCTCACCTGGGACTAGCGGGAGATCAGGCGGGGAGCTGTTTTTT. It specifies CASSPGTSGRSGGELFF.

The V and J genes are TRBV6-1 and TRBJ1-2; perhaps TRBD1 as D (5 bases). V lost 0 bases and J lost 8, with 13 bases in between. This CDR3 is built from 14 residues. CDR1 MNHNS and CDR2 SASEGT come from the germline V gene. The CDR3 DNA reads as TGTGCCAGCAGTGAAGCTGGGGGACTGGAAGGCTACACCTTC. Its protein is CASSEAGGLEGYTF.

This chain connects TRBV18 to TRBJ2-7; D is possibly TRBD2 (6 bases). The V and J ends lost 0 bases and 7 bases respectively, with 7 bases between them. The germline V gene has CDR1 KGHSH and CDR2 LQKENI. The CDR3 is 12 residues long. CDR3 residues: CASSPPGGEQYF. CDR3 sequence (DNA): TGTGCCAGCTCACCACCGGGGGGAGAGCAGTACTTC. Combining the CDR3 with reference TRBV18 and TRBJ2-7 gives the whole variable domain NAGVMQNPRHLVRRRGQEARLRCSPMKGHSHVYWYRQLPEEGLKFMVYLQKENIIDESGMPKERFSAEFPKEGPSILRIQQVVRGDSAAYFCASSPPGGEQYFGPGTRLTVT.